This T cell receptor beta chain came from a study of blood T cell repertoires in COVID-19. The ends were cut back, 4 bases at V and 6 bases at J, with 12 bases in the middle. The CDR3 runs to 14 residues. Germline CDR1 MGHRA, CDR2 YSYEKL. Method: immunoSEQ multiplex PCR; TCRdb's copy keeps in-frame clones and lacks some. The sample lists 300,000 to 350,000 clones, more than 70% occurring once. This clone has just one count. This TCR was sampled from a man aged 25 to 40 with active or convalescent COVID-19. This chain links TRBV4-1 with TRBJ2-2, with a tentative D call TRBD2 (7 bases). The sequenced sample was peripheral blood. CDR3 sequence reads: CASSRTGRAGELFF. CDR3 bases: TGCGCCAGCAGCCGAACAGGGAGGGCCGGGGAGCTGTTTTTT.